These 18 T cell receptor beta chains were all obtained from the same sample, sequenced in a study of blood T cell repertoires in COVID-19. Clones were read by immunoSEQ multiplex PCR, and TCRdb kept only the in-frame ones, dropping some. The table records around 170,000 clones, approximately 80% of them present only once. The specimen sequenced was peripheral blood. These receptors were obtained from a woman aged 60 to 75 with acute or convalescent COVID-19.

V usage is TRBV7-9 and J usage is TRBJ2-5, with D possibly being TRBD2 (6 bases). Trimming left V 5 bases short and J 2 bases short, with 9 bases between. In germline, CDR1 is SEHNR, CDR2 FQNEAQ (reference sequence). The CDR3 sequence is 13 residues long. For the CDR3, the DNA is TGTGCCAGCAGCCCTGGAGGGCAAGAGACCCAGTACTTC. This sequence encodes CASSPGGQETQYF.

The chain joins TRBV5-1 to TRBJ1-2; D might be TRBD1 (6 bases). Germline values: CDR1 SGHRS, CDR2 YFSETQ. This CDR3 has 17 residues. Deletions cut 4 bases from V and 3 bases from J, with 22 bases between. CDR3 sequence (DNA): TGCGCCAGCAGCCCAGGACAGTCCTCGGTGGGCTACTATGGCTACACCTTC. It is translated as CASSPGQSSVGYYGYTF.

This chain links TRBV13 with TRBJ1-1; TRBD1 might be the D (6 bases). The germline CDR1 and CDR2 sequences are PRHDT and FYEKMQ (reference sequence). The CDR3 has 13 amino acids. V was trimmed by 5 bases and J by 5 bases, leaving 12 bases between them. The CDR3 DNA reads TGTGCCAGCAGCGTCACAGGGTGGACTGAAGCTTTCTTT. The encoded protein is CASSVTGWTEAFF.

The rearrangement joins TRBV6-4 to TRBJ1-2; D might be TRBD1 (6 bases). CDR1 MRHNA and CDR2 SNTAGT come from the germline V gene. The length of the CDR3 is 13 residues. The V gene lost 5 bases and the J gene lost 7 bases, with 14 bases spanning the gap. The CDR3 sequence is CASSLNRAGGYTF. Here the CDR3 DNA reads TGTGCCAGCAGTCTAAACAGGGCTGGTGGCTACACCTTC.

This rearrangement joins TRBV10-3 to TRBJ2-7; maybe TRBD1 (5 bases). V lost 6 bases, J lost 2 bases, and 8 bases lay in between. The germline gives CDR1 ENHRY, CDR2 SYGVKD. The CDR3 extends over 12 amino acids. Written as DNA, the CDR3 is TGTGCCATCAGGGGGCAGACCTACGAGCAGTACTTC. It yields the protein CAIRGQTYEQYF.

The V call is TRBV6-2 or TRBV6-3, the J call TRBJ1-6; tentatively, D is TRBD1 (6 bases). This CDR3 has 14 amino acids. V gave up 6 bases and J gave up 9 bases, with 15 bases separating them. Germline V gives CDR1 MNHEY, CDR2 SVGEGT. Here the CDR3 DNA reads TGTGCCAGCAGCAAGGGGGTAGTAAGTTCACCCCTCCACTTT. Protein product: CASSKGVVSSPLHF.

V gene TRBV7-3 combines with J gene TRBJ2-3; 9 nucleotides align to TRBD1. With V trimmed by 5 bases and J by 7 bases, 16 bases remained unmatched. The CDR3 extends over 17 amino acids. Germline CDR1 SGHTA, CDR2 FQGTGA. This CDR3 reads CASSPTGTGRIGNTQYF. The CDR3 DNA follows: TGTGCCAGCAGCCCCACCGGGACAGGGAGAATCGGTAATACGCAGTATTTT. The whole variable domain, filled in from reference TRBV7-3 and TRBJ2-3, reads GAGVSQTPSNKVTEKGKYVELRCDPISGHTALYWYRQSLGQGPEFLIYFQGTGAADDSGLPNDRFFAVRPEGSVSTLKIQRTERGDSAVYLCASSPTGTGRIGNTQYFGPGTRLTVL.

This clone was observed a few times. The chain recombines TRBV5-1 with TRBJ2-1; D perhaps matches TRBD2 (5 bases). V gave up 4 bases and J gave up 0 bases, with 8 bases separating them. In germline, CDR1 is SGHRS, CDR2 YFSETQ. This CDR3 region has 14 residues. CDR3 protein: CASSADYSYNEQFF. The CDR3 region has the DNA TGCGCCAGCAGCGCAGACTACTCCTACAATGAGCAGTTCTTC.

For the CDR3, the DNA is TGTGCCAGCAGTCAGGACAGGGTTCGTACTTCACCCCTCCACTTT. Amino acid sequence: CASSQDRVRTSPLHF. This chain links TRBV2 with TRBJ1-6; 8 bases map to TRBD1. The germline V gene has CDR1 SNHLY and CDR2 FYNNEI. The CDR3 contains 15 residues. V lost 5 bases, J lost 9 bases, and 9 bases stayed unmatched.

This clone has more than one count but fewer than ten. The gene calls are TRBV9 and TRBJ2-3, with D possibly matching TRBD2 (6 bases). Germline V gene lookup returns CDR1 SGDLS and CDR2 YYNGEE. The CDR3 contains 15 residues. Trimming stripped 0 bases from V and 2 bases from J, with 10 bases between. CDR3 DNA: TGTGCCAGCAGCGTAGGCGGGGCCTACACAGATACGCAGTATTTT. It codes for CASSVGGAYTDTQYF.

This clone has just one count. The chain uses TRBV10-1 and TRBJ1-2; tentative D call: TRBD1 (6 bases). The CDR3 sequence is 12 residues long. Trimming stripped 11 bases from V and 5 bases from J, with 15 bases between. Germline lookup yields CDR1 WNHNN and CDR2 SYGVQD (reference sequence). For the CDR3, the DNA is TGCGCCCTGTGGTACAGGGATTATGGCTACACCTTC. Its translation: CALWYRDYGYTF.

The rearrangement links TRBV10-3 to TRBJ1-6; maybe TRBD1 (6 bases). The V gene's germline CDR1 is ENHRY and CDR2 SYGVKD. The V end was cut by 2 bases, the J end by 7 bases, with 6 bases between. This CDR3 comprises 13 residues. The CDR3 spells CAISETGNSPLHF. In DNA form, the CDR3 reads TGTGCCATCAGTGAGACAGGGAATTCACCCCTCCACTTT.

This chain connects TRBV4-1 to TRBJ1-1; a possible D gene is TRBD1 (6 bases). The CDR3 is 16 amino acids. In germline, CDR1 is MGHRA, CDR2 YSYEKL. V shed 1 base and J shed 3 bases, with 15 bases lying between them. CDR3 sequence: CASSQGRGPRDTEAFF. CDR3 DNA sequence: TGCGCCAGCAGCCAAGGGCGGGGGCCCCGGGACACTGAAGCTTTCTTT.

This chain joins TRBV20-1 and TRBJ2-1, with D possibly matching TRBD2 (6 bases). Germline CDR1 DFQATT, CDR2 SNEGSKA (reference sequence). This CDR3 contains 14 residues. The germline V and J ends were trimmed by 3 bases and 6 bases, with 15 bases remaining between them. CDR3: CSASVGTLGNEQFF. Here the CDR3 DNA reads TGCAGTGCTAGTGTTGGGACTCTCGGCAATGAGCAGTTCTTC.

V gene TRBV4-1 combines with J gene TRBJ2-5; 11 nucleotides match TRBD1. Trimming took 2 bases from V and 4 from J; bases not matched to a gene: 6. The length of the CDR3 is 16 residues. Per germline, CDR1 MGHRA and CDR2 YSYEKL. The CDR3 nucleotides are TGCGCCAGCAGCCAAAGCCTGGACAGGGGGCCAGAGACCCAGTACTTC. Protein product: CASSQSLDRGPETQYF.

The chain joins TRBV5-1 to TRBJ2-5; 9 nucleotides agree with TRBD1. The germline CDR1 and CDR2 sequences are SGHRS and YFSETQ. CDR3 length: 15 residues. The junction had 8 bases not matched to a gene; V was cut back by 6 bases and J by 2 bases. The CDR3 DNA follows: TGCGCCAGCACACTGACTGACAGGGGGCAAGAGACCCAGTACTTC. Translated, it gives CASTLTDRGQETQYF.

This clone appeared a few times. The V and J genes are TRBV5-1 and TRBJ1-4; perhaps TRBD1 as D (6 bases). Trimming removed 4 bases at V and 8 bases at J, with 15 bases between. The CDR3 is 14 amino acids. Germline V gives CDR1 SGHRS, CDR2 YFSETQ. CDR3 DNA sequence: TGCGCCAGCAGCAGAGGGATTGGGGGCGAAAAACTGTTTTTT. Amino acid sequence: CASSRGIGGEKLFF.

J is TRBJ2-7 and V is TRBV5-6; perhaps TRBD2 as D (5 bases). This CDR3 has 13 residues. The ends were cut back, 7 bases at V and 1 base at J, with 12 bases in the middle. Germline V gene sequence: CDR1 SGHDT, CDR2 YYEEEE. The CDR3 sequence: CASGRSGSYEQYF. The CDR3 nucleotides are TGTGCCAGCGGAAGAAGCGGATCCTACGAGCAGTACTTC.